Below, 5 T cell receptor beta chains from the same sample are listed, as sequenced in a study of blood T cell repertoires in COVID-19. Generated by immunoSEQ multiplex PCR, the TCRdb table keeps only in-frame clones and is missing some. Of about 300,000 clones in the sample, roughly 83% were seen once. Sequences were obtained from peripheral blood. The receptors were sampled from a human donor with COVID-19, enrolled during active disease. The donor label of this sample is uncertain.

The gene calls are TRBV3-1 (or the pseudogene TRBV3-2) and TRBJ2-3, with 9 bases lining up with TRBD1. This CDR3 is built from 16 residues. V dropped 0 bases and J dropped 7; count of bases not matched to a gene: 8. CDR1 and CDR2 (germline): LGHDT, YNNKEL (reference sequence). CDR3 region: CASSQDLGQGSNTQYF. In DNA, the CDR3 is TGTGCCAGCAGCCAAGATTTGGGACAGGGCTCGAATACGCAGTATTTT.

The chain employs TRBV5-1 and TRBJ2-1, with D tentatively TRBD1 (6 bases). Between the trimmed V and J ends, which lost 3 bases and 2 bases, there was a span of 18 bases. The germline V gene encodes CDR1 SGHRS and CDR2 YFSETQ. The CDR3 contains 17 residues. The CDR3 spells CASSWTSGAGTYNEQFF. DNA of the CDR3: TGCGCCAGCAGCTGGACATCAGGGGCTGGTACCTACAATGAGCAGTTCTTC.

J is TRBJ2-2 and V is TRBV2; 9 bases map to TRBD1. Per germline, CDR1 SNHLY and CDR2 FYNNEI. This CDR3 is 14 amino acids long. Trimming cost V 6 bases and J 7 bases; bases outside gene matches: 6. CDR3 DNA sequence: TGTGCCAGCAGGCGGGACAGGGATGGCGGGGAGCTGTTTTTT. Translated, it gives CASRRDRDGGELFF.

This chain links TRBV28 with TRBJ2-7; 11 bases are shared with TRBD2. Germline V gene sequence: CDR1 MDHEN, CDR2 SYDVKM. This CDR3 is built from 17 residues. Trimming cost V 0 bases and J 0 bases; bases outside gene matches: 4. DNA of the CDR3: TGTGCCAGCAGTTTATGGGGACTAGCGGATAGCTCCTACGAGCAGTACTTC. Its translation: CASSLWGLADSSYEQYF.

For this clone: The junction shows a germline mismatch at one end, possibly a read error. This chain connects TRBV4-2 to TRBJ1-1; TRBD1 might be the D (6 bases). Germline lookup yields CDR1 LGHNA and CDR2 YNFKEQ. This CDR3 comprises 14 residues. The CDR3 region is CASSQGTGNAEAFF. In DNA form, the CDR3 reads TGTGCCAGCAGCCAAGGTACAGGGAACGCTGAAGCTTTCTTT.